The rows below give T cell receptor beta chains drawn from one sample of a study of cytomegalovirus exposure and HLA in healthy donors. Sequencing used immunoSEQ multiplex PCR; TCRdb keeps in-frame clones, though not all of them. The sample consists of about 120,000 clones, over 75% of them appearing once. The sequenced material came from PBMCs. Every receptor here comes from a young woman in good health and CMV-seropositive. CDR3s include the opening cysteine and the closing phenylalanine or tryptophan. A D gene is named only where the DNA matches it firmly. Where a row states a size, it is once, few, many or the class of an expanded clone; other rows omit it.

size	V	length	J	D	DNA	CDR3
-	TRBV7-2	14	TRBJ2-1	TRBD2	TGTGCCAGCAGCGACTTTCTAGCGGGACATGAGCAGTTCTTC	CASSDFLAGHEQFF
-	TRBV7-6	14	TRBJ2-5	-	TGTGCCAGCAGCTGGTCTTTAGACCAAGAGACCCAGTACTTC	CASSWSLDQETQYF
-	TRBV27	17	TRBJ1-6	-	TGTGCCAGCAGTTTATCGAGAACAGGAGCGTGGAATTCACCCCTCCACTTT	CASSLSRTGAWNSPLHF
-	TRBV27	16	TRBJ2-1	TRBD2	TGTGCCAGCAGAAACACCGGGACTAGTTCCTACAATGAGCAGTTCTTC	CASRNTGTSSYNEQFF
-	TRBV6-1	14	TRBJ2-3	-	TGTGCCAGCAGGATTGACCTGAACACAGATACGCAATATTTT	CASRIDLNTDTQYF
-	TRBV9	14	TRBJ1-1	-	TGTGCCAGCAGCGTGGGAGGAGGATATTCTGAAGCTTTCTTT	CASSVGGGYSEAFF
-	TRBV7-2	16	TRBJ1-2	-	TGTGCCAGCAGCTTAGCCCCACCCCAGGGTAACTATGGCTACACCTTC	CASSLAPPQGNYGYTF
few	TRBV14	15	TRBJ1-1	-	TGTGCCAGCAGCCCGCCAGGGGCTATGAACACTGAAGCTTTCTTT	CASSPPGAMNTEAFF
-	TRBV5-4	16	TRBJ2-1	-	TGTGCCAGCAGCTTGGCCGCATCAACTTCCTACAATGAGCAGTTCTTC	CASSLAASTSYNEQFF
-	TRBV5-1	17	TRBJ2-3	TRBD2	TGCGCCAGCAGCTTGGCCCTCCAGCGGGGGGGCCCAGATACGCAGTATTTT	CASSLALQRGGPDTQYF
-	TRBV7-9	15	TRBJ2-5	TRBD1	TGTGCCAGCAGCTTAGTGGTTTCAGGGGGAGAGACCCAGTACTTC	CASSLVVSGGETQYF
-	TRBV21-1	13	TRBJ2-5	-	TGTGCCAGCAGCAAGCAGGGTGTAGAGACCCAGTACTTC	CASSKQGVETQYF
-	TRBV7-6	15	TRBJ2-1	-	TGTGCCAGCAGCTTAACGAGGGGGGGGTACAATGAGCAGTTCTTC	CASSLTRGGYNEQFF
-	TRBV30	13	TRBJ1-2	-	TGTGCCTGGATCGGCGATCGACAATATGGCTACACCTTC	CAWIGDRQYGYTF
-	TRBV29-1	11	TRBJ1-2	-	TGCAGCGTTGGCGGGGACTATGGCTACACCTTC	CSVGGDYGYTF
-	TRBV2	13	TRBJ2-7	TRBD1	TGTGCCACCAGGGACAGTCTTTCCTACGAGCAGTACTTC	CATRDSLSYEQYF
-	TRBV7-9	15	TRBJ2-7	TRBD1	TGTGCCAGCAGCCTGGGACAGCCGAGCTCCTACGAGCAGTACTTC	CASSLGQPSSYEQYF
few	TRBV9	12	TRBJ2-7	TRBD2	TGTGCCACAGTAGCGGGATTCTACGAGCAGTACTTC	CATVAGFYEQYF
-	TRBV11-2	17	TRBJ2-7	TRBD1	TGTGCCAGCAGCCCGGGGACAGGGGAGCTCATTTTCTACGAGCAGTACTTC	CASSPGTGELIFYEQYF
-	TRBV6-6	13	TRBJ2-7	-	TGTGCCAGCAGTTCAGGGGCCACCTACGAGCAGTACTTC	CASSSGATYEQYF
-	TRBV27	17	TRBJ2-7	TRBD1	TGTGCCAGCAGCCCGCAGCCCTTAGGCAGGGGGTTAGACGAGCAGTACTTC	CASSPQPLGRGLDEQYF
-	TRBV29-1	11	TRBJ2-1	TRBD1	TGCAGCGCAGGAACAGGGGGCGAGCAGTTCTTC	CSAGTGGEQFF
-	TRBV5-1	14	TRBJ2-7	TRBD1	TGCGCCAGCAGCTTGTCGGGACAGGCTTCTGTGCAGTACTTC	CASSLSGQASVQYF